This TCR beta chain was sequenced for a study of cytomegalovirus exposure and HLA in healthy donors. Across the study: A subsequent analysis stated that the 100 to 150 validation repertoires were run on the same platform as the roughly 670 first-cohort repertoires.

Study findings and constraints: A later analysis found first-cohort TCR clusters tended to co-occur in the 110 or so validation repertoires. The authors listed some 160 TCR beta chains as cytomegalovirus-associated. The CMV antigen specificity of a few CMV-associated chains was confirmed through in vitro analysis.

Here immunoSEQ multiplex PCR was the method, and the copy in TCRdb shows in-frame clones only, minus some. The sample carries around 60,000 clones, roughly 95% recorded once. A remark on this clone: No antigen is known for it.

Between the trimmed V and J ends, which lost 0 bases and 4 bases, there was a span of 13 bases. CDR3 size: 16 residues. Germline V gene sequence: CDR1 MNHNY, CDR2 SVGAGI (reference sequence). The clonotype was recovered from a woman aged 18-35 years in good health and CMV-seronegative. Material: PBMCs. The chain combines TRBV6-6 with TRBJ2-1, with D maybe TRBD2 (6 bases). The CDR3 nucleotides are TGTGCCAGCAGTTACTCCCTGGCGGAGGGATACAATGAGCAGTTCTTC. Translating it yields CASSYSLAEGYNEQFF.